The 25 T cell receptor beta chains below come from one sample, sequenced in a study of T cell repertoires in cytomegalovirus infection. In TCRdb, the reads were re-called with MiXCR into one record per CDR3 protein. The sample yields about 890,000 distinct CDR3 sequences, less than 40% seen once. Which antigens these TCRs recognize remains unknown. The starting material was cultured CD8+ T cells from PBMCs, obtained from culture after CMV antigen stimulation. All receptors derive from a human donor in good health (CMV status not recorded). Some clones in this sample may be carry-over from other donors' samples.

This clonotype occurred many times. The chain links TRBV6-5 to TRBJ1-1; 7 nucleotides match TRBD1. V lost 7 bases and J lost 5; bases outside the gene matches: 7. The CDR3 has 13 residues. CDR1 MNHEY and CDR2 SVGAGI come from the germline V gene. CDR3 nucleotide sequence: TGTGCCAGCACCCAGGGGGGGGCAACTGAAGCTTTCTTT. Protein sequence: CASTQGGATEAFF.

This clonotype was found many times. This chain connects TRBV7-8 to TRBJ2-7, with D maybe TRBD1 (5 bases). V lost 2 bases, J lost 5 bases, and 10 bases lay in between. The CDR3 sequence is 13 residues long. The germline CDR1 and CDR2 sequences are SGHVS and FQNEAQ. The CDR3 DNA sequence: TGTGCCAGCAGCTTAAGCAGGGCTAACGAGCAGTACGTC. Its protein product is CASSLSRANEQYV.

With regard to this clonotype: A much larger clone sits a single nucleotide away, making a read error possible. This chain links TRBV7-2 with TRBJ1-5, with D possibly TRBD1 on 5 matching bases. The CDR3 has 14 amino acids. Germline V gives CDR1 SGHTA, CDR2 FQGNSA. Trimming shortened V by 2 bases and J by 5 bases, and 10 bases separated the two germline ends. The CDR3 nucleotides are TGTGCCAGCAGCTTATGTGGGGCTGATCAGCCCCAGCATTTT. Amino acids: CASSLCGADQPQHF.

This clonotype is a singleton in its sample. This chain links TRBV29-1 with TRBJ2-2; the D gene is possibly TRBD2 (6 bases). Germline loops: CDR1 SQVTM, CDR2 ANQGSEA. The CDR3 covers 13 residues. V lost 8 bases and J 7 bases, leaving 17 bases between the germline ends. CDR3 DNA: TGCAGCTTTGTCGGAGGGATCGACGGGGAGCTGTTTTTT. Its protein is CSFVGGIDGELFF.

The chain joins TRBV7-8 to TRBJ1-5; unclear D gene. V dropped 5 bases and J dropped 5 bases, with 13 bases sitting between them. This CDR3 region has 14 residues. CDR1 is SGHVS and CDR2 is FQNEAQ in the germline V gene. The CDR3, as DNA: TGTGCCAGCAGCCAGCGGGCTTCGTATCAGCCCCAGCATTTT. Its translation is CASSQRASYQPQHF.

This clonotype showed up just a few times. The gene calls are TRBV7-2 and TRBJ1-2; D might be TRBD1 (5 bases). The CDR3 consists of 14 residues. Trimming removed 6 bases at V and 3 bases at J, with 14 bases between. Per germline, CDR1 SGHTA and CDR2 FQGNSA. The CDR3 nucleotides read TGTGCCAGCAGTCAGCCGGGCAGGGACTATGGCTACACCTTC. Translated, it gives CASSQPGRDYGYTF.

Only a few counts were recorded for this clonotype. The V gene is TRBV27, the J gene TRBJ2-7, with D possibly matching TRBD1 (6 bases). Germline lookup yields CDR1 MNHEY and CDR2 SMNVEV (reference sequence). CDR3 size: 15 residues. Trimming removed 4 bases at V and 2 bases at J, with 15 bases between. CDR3 sequence reads: CASSSLTGPPYEQYF. For the CDR3, the DNA is TGTGCCAGCAGTTCCCTTACAGGGCCCCCCTACGAGCAGTACTTC.

The rearrangement joins TRBV4-1 to TRBJ2-1, with D perhaps TRBD1 (6 bases). V was clipped by 3 bases and J by 7 bases, with 13 bases between them. The CDR3 totals 14 residues. Germline lookup yields CDR1 MGHRA and CDR2 YSYEKL. CDR3 amino acids: CASSQPQGWNEQFF. As DNA, the CDR3 is TGCGCCAGCAGCCAGCCCCAGGGGTGGAATGAGCAGTTCTTC.

As regards this clonotype: Compared with germline, one end of the junction differs, possibly owing to a read error. This rearrangement joins TRBV7-6 to TRBJ2-1; D uncertain. The CDR3 sequence is 9 residues long. The germline gives CDR1 SGHVS, CDR2 FNYEAQ. The CDR3 here is CASSLDLVF. The CDR3 DNA reads as TGTGCCAGCAGCTTAGATCTCGTCTTC.

This chain links TRBV29-1 with TRBJ1-1; 7 bases fit TRBD1. This CDR3 is built from 13 residues. The V segment lost 4 bases and the J segment 5 bases; nucleotides outside the gene matches: 7. Germline V CDR1 and CDR2: SQVTM, ANQGSEA. In DNA, the CDR3 is TGCAGCGTTGGGGACAGCGGGGGAACTGAAGCTTTCTTT. Protein: CSVGDSGGTEAFF.

This clonotype has a handful of counts. This chain connects TRBV6-2 or TRBV6-3 to TRBJ2-1; 10 bases align to TRBD1. The CDR3 contains 17 residues. Per germline, CDR1 MNHEY and CDR2 SVGEGT. Trimming cost V 0 bases and J 3 bases; bases outside gene matches: 5. DNA of the CDR3: TGTGCCAGCAGTTACTCGATGGACAGGGGGGACTACAATGAGCAGTTCTTC. It yields the protein CASSYSMDRGDYNEQFF.

V and J are TRBV7-3 and TRBJ1-1; D gene ambiguous. The V end lost 5 bases, the J end lost 4 bases, and 14 bases lay between the germline ends. Germline V gene data show CDR1 as SGHTA and CDR2 as FQGTGA. CDR3 length equals 14 residues. CDR3 coding DNA: TGTGCCAGCAGCGGAGCCTCAACGGGCACTGAAGCTTTCTTT. Its translation: CASSGASTGTEAFF.

V gene TRBV20-1 combines with J gene TRBJ2-7; 8 positions agree with TRBD2. Germline V gene sequence: CDR1 DFQATT, CDR2 SNEGSKA (reference sequence). J was trimmed by 3 bases and V by 0 bases; bases with no gene match: 4. This CDR3 has 14 residues. The CDR3 loop reads CSARDRGTSYEQYF. In DNA, the CDR3 is TGCAGTGCTAGAGATCGGGGGACTAGCTACGAGCAGTACTTC.

The table lists this clonotype with a count of one. The chain has TRBV20-1 and TRBJ2-1, with 9 bases identical to TRBD2. The V and J ends lost 6 bases and 7 bases, in that order; junction bases with no gene match: 10. The CDR3 has 14 residues. Per the germline V gene, CDR1 is DFQATT and CDR2 is SNEGSKA (reference sequence). CDR3 loop: CSARLAAGWNEQFF. The CDR3 coding sequence is TGCAGTGCCCGACTAGCGGCCGGTTGGAATGAGCAGTTCTTC.

The rearrangement uses TRBV5-5 and TRBJ2-1; 7 bases line up with TRBD2. CDR1 and CDR2 from the germline V gene are SGHKS and YYEKEE (reference sequence). This CDR3 has 13 residues. Written as DNA, the CDR3 is TGTGTAGGTCGGGGGGAGGACCACAATGAGCAGTTCTTC. Translating gives CVGRGEDHNEQFF.

The chain couples TRBV6-2 or TRBV6-3 to TRBJ1-5, with no clear D. The CDR3 contains 13 residues. Germline-derived CDR1 and CDR2 are MNHEY and SVGEGT. V was trimmed by 5 bases and J by 10 bases, leaving 15 bases between them. The CDR3 reads CASSTTALIPQHF. The CDR3 DNA is TGTGCCAGCAGTACTACCGCCTTAATCCCCCAGCATTTT.

The V and J genes are TRBV4-1 and TRBJ2-7, with TRBD2 matching 10 bases. J was trimmed by 2 bases and V by 0 bases; bases with no gene match: 4. The CDR3 consists of 16 residues. Germline CDR1 reads MGHRA; CDR2 reads YSYEKL. The CDR3, as DNA: TGCGCCAGCAGCCAAGATGAACTAGCGGGGACCTACGAGCAGTACTTC. The encoded protein is CASSQDELAGTYEQYF.

The chain is built from TRBV5-8 and TRBJ2-1; no clear D. The germline V gene has CDR1 SGHTS and CDR2 YDEGEE. Between the trimmed V and J ends, which lost 6 bases and 0 bases, there was a span of 10 bases. This CDR3 is 14 amino acids long. CDR3 loop: CASNPLVSYNEQFF. DNA for the CDR3: TGTGCCAGCAACCCTCTCGTCTCCTACAATGAGCAGTTCTTC.

The chain couples TRBV6-1 to TRBJ2-7; D remains ambiguous. V was cut by 0 bases and J by 2 bases, with 8 bases left in between. The CDR3 runs to 14 residues. Germline CDR1 is MNHNS and CDR2 is SASEGT. The DNA of the CDR3 is TGTGCCAGCAGTGAAGCAGGGAACCCCTACGAGCAGTACGTC. Protein product: CASSEAGNPYEQYV.

The V gene is TRBV29-1, the J gene TRBJ1-2; 10 bases align to TRBD1. This CDR3 comprises 12 residues. The germline V gene encodes CDR1 SQVTM and CDR2 ANQGSEA. Losses at the gene ends were 3 bases for V and 10 bases for J; bases not matched to a gene: 5. CDR3 in DNA: TGCAGCGTTGAGGACAGGGGGTTGTTCTACACCTTC. Translated, it gives CSVEDRGLFYTF.

A few counts support this clonotype. J is TRBJ1-6 and V is TRBV5-6; D unclear. Germline values: CDR1 SGHDT, CDR2 YYEEEE. This CDR3 contains 14 residues. V lost 0 bases and J 11 bases, leaving 12 bases between the germline ends. The CDR3 DNA is TGTGCCAGCAGCTTGGGACGACCGCAAACACCCCTCCACTTT. It yields the protein CASSLGRPQTPLHF.

This clonotype was observed a handful of times. The CDR3 loop is CASSRTGHLTDTQYF. The CDR3 nucleotides are TGTGCCAGCAGCCGAACGGGACATCTCACAGATACGCAGTATTTT. The chain has TRBV7-6 and TRBJ2-3; tentative D call: TRBD1 (6 bases). The V gene's germline CDR1 is SGHVS and CDR2 FNYEAQ. This CDR3 is built from 15 residues. Trimming left V 5 bases short and J 2 bases short, with 14 bases between. Drawing the rest from reference TRBV7-6 and TRBJ2-3, the complete variable domain is GAGVSQSPRYKVTKRGQDVALRCDPISGHVSLYWYRQALGQGPEFLTYFNYEAQQDKSGLPNDRFSAERPEGSISTLTIQRTEQRDSAMYRCASSRTGHLTDTQYFGPGTRLTVL.

This clonotype was seen ten or more times. The chain carries TRBV6-2 or TRBV6-3 and TRBJ2-2, with 7 nucleotides matching TRBD2. V gave up 2 bases and J gave up 6 bases; unmatched junction bases: 0. This CDR3 has 13 amino acids. Germline assignment: CDR1 MNHEY and CDR2 SVGEGT. CDR3 region: CASSYAGAGELFF. The DNA of the CDR3 is TGTGCCAGCAGTTACGCGGGGGCCGGGGAGCTGTTTTTT.

This clonotype was observed a few times. This chain links TRBV6-1 with TRBJ1-4; 8 bases agree with TRBD1. V was clipped by 6 bases and J by 6 bases; unmatched bases: 9. The CDR3 loop spans 15 amino acids. The germline V gene has CDR1 MNHNS and CDR2 SASEGT. CDR3 residues: CASSSTSGGDEKLFF. In nucleotides, the CDR3 is TGTGCCAGCAGCTCCACTTCAGGGGGCGATGAAAAACTGTTTTTT.

To note about this clonotype: A much larger clone lies one base from this, so it may be a read error. This chain links TRBV7-6 with TRBJ1-6; 10 nucleotides align to TRBD1. CDR1 is SGHVS, CDR2 FNYEAQ, per germline. The CDR3 sequence is 16 residues long. CDR3 nucleotides: TGTGCCAGCAGCCTGTCCCGGACAGGGGGTAATCCACCCCTCCACTTT. This sequence encodes CASSLSRTGGNPPLHF.